Following are 25 T cell receptor beta chains from one sample sequenced in a study of T-cell reconstitution after alpha-beta-depleted transplantation in children (TCRdb year 2016). Libraries came from PCR. The data were produced on an Illumina HiSeq 2500. Molecular barcoding was employed in the preparation of TCR libraries, with unique molecular identifiers being used to normalize TCRbeta repertoire quantification. TCRdb took the public reads, trimmed them with fastp at Q25, ran MiXCR for clone calling and kept in-frame beta chains. Each entry merges the rows of one CDR3 protein and shows their most common DNA and genes. The sample table lists around 200,000 distinct CDR3 sequences, around 9.6% of them with a count of one. The ten largest clones represent around 6.2% of the sample. The specimen was PBMCs from the stem cell graft donor, collected from the stem cell graft. All receptors derive from a human donor who donated a stem cell graft to a child with acute lymphoblastic leukemia.

This clonotype came up many times. The V and J genes are TRBV5-1 and TRBJ1-2, with 7 bases matching TRBD1. Losses at the gene ends were 0 bases for V and 4 bases for J; bases not matched to a gene: 6. The germline V gene has CDR1 SGHRS and CDR2 YFSETQ. The CDR3 has 15 residues. In nucleotides, the CDR3 is TGCGCCAGCAGCTTGGAAGGGACAGCTAGCTATGGCTACACCTTC. It encodes CASSLEGTASYGYTF.

This chain connects TRBV5-1 to TRBJ1-4; tentatively, D is TRBD1 (6 bases). CDR1 SGHRS and CDR2 YFSETQ come from the germline V gene. The CDR3 is 15 amino acids. Trimming left V 7 bases short and J 2 bases short, with 15 bases between. The CDR3 is CASYKGDRTNEKLFF. Here the CDR3 DNA reads TGCGCCAGCTACAAGGGGGATCGGACTAATGAAAAACTGTTTTTT.

About this clonotype itself: The limits of the CDR3 on the DNA are not certain, so only TCRdb's listed CDR3 is given. The chain recombines TRBV3-1 with TRBJ1-2; the table gives TRBD1 as D, unverified against the DNA. The germline gives CDR1 LGHDT, CDR2 YNNKEL (reference sequence). The CDR3 numbers 21 amino acids, ends counted. This CDR3 is CASGQRTLSSMATPSVRAYTF.

This clonotype was detected ten times or more. The chain carries TRBV2 and TRBJ1-1; tentative D call: TRBD1 (5 bases). Germline-derived CDR1 and CDR2 are SNHLY and FYNNEI. The CDR3 consists of 14 residues. V was trimmed by 6 bases and J by 4 bases, leaving 15 bases between them. The CDR3 sequence is CASSPEAGGTEAFF. CDR3 in DNA: TGTGCCAGCAGCCCCGAGGCGGGGGGCACTGAAGCTTTCTTT.

This clonotype has a count of ten or more. The chain is built from TRBV9 and TRBJ2-1; maybe TRBD2 (6 bases). V was clipped by 0 bases and J by 2 bases, with 9 bases between them. This CDR3 region has 15 residues. CDR1 SGDLS and CDR2 YYNGEE come from the germline V gene. CDR3 sequence reads: CASSVDRGAYNEQFF. The CDR3 DNA follows: TGTGCCAGCAGCGTAGATCGCGGGGCCTACAATGAGCAGTTCTTC.

A few counts support this clonotype. The chain couples TRBV24-1 to TRBJ1-2; possible D gene TRBD1, 5 bases. CDR3 size: 11 residues. V was shortened by 6 bases and J by 11 bases, with 12 bases between the two germline ends. CDR1 KGHDR and CDR2 SFDVKD come from the germline V gene. Written as DNA, the CDR3 is TGTGCCACCAGTCACGAGGACATTTACACCTTC. Amino acids: CATSHEDIYTF.

In DNA form, the CDR3 reads TGTGCCAGCAGTTACGGAACTGGAGGGTATGGCTACACCTTC. Translating gives CASSYGTGGYGYTF. The chain is built from TRBV6-7 and TRBJ1-2; no reliable D call. TRBV6-7 is identified as an open reading frame with a role that is uncertain. The CDR3 runs to 14 residues. V shed 2 bases and J shed 5 bases, with 12 bases lying between them.

The chain joins TRBV6-5 to TRBJ2-7, with 9 bases aligning to TRBD2. This CDR3 spans 14 amino acids. Germline loops: CDR1 MNHEY, CDR2 SVGAGI. J lost 4 bases, V lost 7 bases, and 8 bases had no gene match. The CDR3, as DNA: TGTGCCAGCATCCCGACTAGCGGATCTTACGAGCAGTACTTC. As protein: CASIPTSGSYEQYF.

This clonotype was seen more than once but under ten times. V is TRBV6-1 and J is TRBJ1-6; TRBD1 might be the D (6 bases). Germline V gene lookup returns CDR1 MNHNS and CDR2 SASEGT. There are 17 residues in the CDR3. V lost 5 bases and J 9 bases, leaving 23 bases between the germline ends. CDR3 region: CASSRFEPGGQGSPLHF. CDR3 nucleotides: TGTGCCAGCAGTAGGTTCGAACCCGGGGGGCAGGGTTCACCCCTCCACTTT.

The chain employs TRBV11-2 and TRBJ2-1; maybe TRBD1 (6 bases). The CDR3 contains 14 residues. V was pared by 1 base and J by 9 bases, with 13 bases between. Per germline, CDR1 SGHAT and CDR2 FQNNGV. CDR3 loop: CASSLGAGVGEQFF. The DNA for the CDR3 is TGTGCCAGCAGCTTAGGGGCAGGGGTGGGTGAGCAGTTCTTC.

This clonotype has more than one count but fewer than ten. CDR3 region: CASSLEGLAGYSTDTQYF. The CDR3 nucleotides are TGCGCCAGCAGCTTGGAGGGACTAGCGGGGTACTCCACAGATACGCAGTATTTT. The V call is TRBV5-1, the J call TRBJ2-3; 13 bases match TRBD2. V lost 0 bases to trimming and J lost 2 bases; unmatched junction nucleotides: 6. This CDR3 contains 18 residues. Germline assignment: CDR1 SGHRS and CDR2 YFSETQ.

This clonotype was seen only a few times. This chain joins TRBV29-1 and TRBJ1-1; a weak D match, TRBD1 (5 bases). CDR3 size: 13 residues. From germline, CDR1 is SQVTM and CDR2 ANQGSEA. V was cut by 5 bases and J by 1 base, with 11 bases left in between. CDR3 in amino acids: CSVRKGTNTEAFF. Here the CDR3 DNA reads TGCAGCGTTCGCAAGGGGACGAACACTGAAGCTTTCTTT. Drawing the rest from reference TRBV29-1 and TRBJ1-1, the complete variable domain is SAVISQKPSRDICQRGTSLTIQCQVDSQVTMMFWYRQQPGQSLTLIATANQGSEATYESGFVIDKFPISRPNLTFSTLTVSNMSPEDSSIYLCSVRKGTNTEAFFGQGTRLTVV.

This chain uses TRBV18 with TRBJ1-2, with 7 nucleotides matching TRBD1. The germline V gene encodes CDR1 KGHSH and CDR2 LQKENI. CDR3 length: 14 residues. Losses at the gene ends were 4 bases for V and 7 bases for J; bases not matched to a gene: 9. CDR3 sequence: CASSLTGQRLGYTF. As DNA, the CDR3 is TGTGCCAGCTCACTAACGGGACAGCGTCTTGGCTACACCTTC.

V usage is TRBV14 and J usage is TRBJ1-6; a weak D match, TRBD1 (6 bases). There are 18 residues in the CDR3. Between the trimmed V and J ends, which lost 6 bases and 0 bases, there was a span of 18 bases. Germline V gives CDR1 SGHDN, CDR2 FVKESK. The CDR3 DNA reads TGTGCCAGCAGACGCGGACCGCAGGGGATCTCCTATAATTCACCCCTCCACTTT. Translated, it gives CASRRGPQGISYNSPLHF.

The chain is built from TRBV12-3 or TRBV12-4 and TRBJ2-1, with D unresolved. The V gene lost 1 base and the J gene lost 2 bases, with 6 bases spanning the gap. The CDR3 sequence is 14 residues long. The CDR3 protein is CASSLVQTYNEQFF. The DNA of the CDR3 is TGTGCCAGCAGTTTAGTACAGACCTACAATGAGCAGTTCTTC.

In this sample, this clonotype turned up a few times. The chain is built from TRBV6-1 and TRBJ1-1; 7 bases map to TRBD1. The J segment lost 3 bases and the V segment lost 7 bases, leaving 8 bases of the junction unmatched. CDR1 MNHNS and CDR2 SASEGT come from the germline V gene. The CDR3 covers 14 residues. CDR3 residues: CASTTDRRDTEAFF. In DNA form, the CDR3 reads TGTGCCAGCACCACGGACAGGAGGGACACTGAAGCTTTCTTT.

This clonotype has at least ten counts. The chain uses TRBV2 and TRBJ1-2, with a weak D call TRBD1 (5 bases). Between the trimmed V and J ends, which lost 4 bases and 6 bases, there was a span of 12 bases. Germline lookup yields CDR1 SNHLY and CDR2 FYNNEI. This CDR3 has 13 amino acids. The CDR3 region is CASSGRGDHGYTF. CDR3 coding DNA: TGTGCCAGCAGTGGAAGAGGGGATCATGGCTACACCTTC.

The rearrangement uses TRBV6-4 and TRBJ1-5; D gene unclear. The CDR3 has 17 amino acids. Trimming took off 5 bases at V and 2 bases at J, with 19 bases between the two ends. Germline lookup yields CDR1 MRHNA and CDR2 SNTAGT. The CDR3: CASSPAAYRGGNQPQHF. The CDR3 region has the DNA TGTGCCAGCAGTCCCGCCGCGTACAGAGGCGGCAATCAGCCCCAGCATTTT.

The chain recombines TRBV19 with TRBJ2-5, with 7 positions matching TRBD1. V shed 7 bases and J 2 bases; nucleotides not matched to a gene: 4. CDR3 length: 13 amino acids. Looked up from germline, CDR1 is LNHDA and CDR2 is SQIVND (reference sequence). The CDR3 sequence is CASTRDRQETQYF. The CDR3 bases are TGTGCCAGTACTCGGGACAGACAAGAGACCCAGTACTTC.

This clonotype was picked up many times. The chain couples TRBV27 to TRBJ1-1; tentatively, D is TRBD1 (5 bases). The CDR3 contains 16 residues. Germline CDR1 reads MNHEY; CDR2 reads SMNVEV (reference sequence). V dropped 7 bases and J dropped 1 base, with 19 bases sitting between them. For the CDR3, the DNA is TGTGCCAGCAAGAACGTAGGGGCAGGGAGGAACACTGAAGCTTTCTTT. This encodes CASKNVGAGRNTEAFF.

This clonotype was picked up many times. One end of the junction fails to match germline, which may point to a read error. This chain links TRBV5-1 with TRBJ2-1; D assignment may be TRBD1 or TRBD2 (6 bases each). The CDR3 runs to 15 residues. Germline V gene data show CDR1 as SGHRS and CDR2 as YFSETQ. This chain's CDR3 is CASTTGAGAYNEQFF. Written as DNA, the CDR3 is TGCGCCAGCACCACGGGGGCAGGGGCCTATAATGAGCAGTTCTTC.

This chain uses TRBV24-1 with TRBJ1-5; tentatively, D is TRBD1 (6 bases). From germline, CDR1 is KGHDR and CDR2 SFDVKD. The CDR3 is 13 amino acids. V was trimmed by 3 bases and J by 7 bases, leaving 9 bases between them. The CDR3 nucleotides are TGTGCCACCAGTGATGCAGGGGACCAGCCCCAGCATTTT. Protein product: CATSDAGDQPQHF.

About this clonotype: The junction and the germline gene differ at one end; a read error may be behind it. The genes are TRBV20-1 and TRBJ2-7, with no clear D. The CDR3 is 17 residues long. CDR1 and CDR2 (germline): DFQATT, SNEGSKA (reference sequence). The CDR3 nucleotides read TGCTGTGCTAGAGATGTAGGCAGCCCACACCCACTGCGCGAGCAGTACTTC. It encodes CCARDVGSPHPLREQYF.

This clonotype was picked up many times. For the CDR3, the DNA is TGCGCCAGCAGCCTGCTTGGGACAGGGGTTGGAGCTTTCTTT. Its translation: CASSLLGTGVGAFF. The rearrangement uses TRBV5-1 and TRBJ1-1, with TRBD1 matching 10 bases. This CDR3 is built from 14 residues. The V gene's germline CDR1 is SGHRS and CDR2 YFSETQ. V gave up 4 bases and J gave up 10 bases; unmatched junction bases: 10.

This clonotype was observed many times. The CDR3 bases are TGCGCCAGCAGCTTGGTCTCTAGCACAGATACGCAGTATTTT. Translation: CASSLVSSTDTQYF. V gene TRBV5-1 combines with J gene TRBJ2-3; D unresolved. V was trimmed by 0 bases and J by 0 bases, leaving 5 bases between them. The germline gives CDR1 SGHRS, CDR2 YFSETQ. This CDR3 is built from 14 residues.